This T cell receptor (beta chain) was documented in a study of early T cells in non-severe SARS-CoV-2 infection. The overall study: Investigators sequenced bulk RNA drawn from unsorted whole blood, and chains remained unpaired. General study results and limits: Database matching using VDJdb favored anti-spike CD8 responses, with private and CD4 specificities left missing.

Individual cDNA molecules were tagged with unique molecular identifiers, the study reported. Each CDR3 protein is one row after TCRdb ran MiXCR on the 5' RACE reads. This table has fewer than 30,000 distinct CDR3 sequences, roughly 5.9% appearing once. This CDR3 contains 16 residues. Trimming at V came to 0 bases and at J to 7 bases, leaving 6 bases not matched to a gene. Per the germline V gene, CDR1 is SEHNR and CDR2 is FQNEAQ (reference sequence). This clonotype was detected many times. Its antigen is not known. Sequenced input: whole blood. V usage is TRBV7-9 and J usage is TRBJ1-2, with 12 bases matching TRBD1. This TCR was sampled from an adult who was a healthcare worker with PCR-confirmed SARS-CoV-2 infection or an uninfected control (not recorded which). CDR3 bases: TGTGCCAGCAGCTTAGCGGGACAGGGGGCTAGGAGTGGCTACACCTTC. Amino acids: CASSLAGQGARSGYTF. Full variable domain (outside the CDR3, taken from reference TRBV7-9 and TRBJ1-2): DTGVSQNPRHKITKRGQNVTFRCDPISEHNRLYWYRQTLGQGPEFLTYFQNEAQLEKSRLLSDRFSAERPKGSFSTLEIQRTEQGDSAMYLCASSLAGQGARSGYTFGSGTRLTVV.